Listed here are 26 T cell receptor beta chains from one sample, sequenced in a study of T cell responses to AZD1222 COVID-19 vaccine. The assay was immunoSEQ multiplex PCR, and TCRdb's table has in-frame clones only and misses some. Altogether 150,000 to 200,000 clones are present, 94% being singletons, with the ten largest covering roughly 4.6%. The sample in question was peripheral blood, obtained 28 days after the second AZD1222 dose. These receptors came from an adult who received the AZD1222 COVID-19 vaccine.

The chain combines TRBV30 with TRBJ2-3; D is unclear. V was clipped by 5 bases and J by 4 bases, with 10 bases between them. CDR1 is GTSNPN and CDR2 is SVGIG in the germline V gene (reference sequence). This CDR3 is 12 amino acids long. CDR3 protein: CAWGSSSDTQYF. CDR3 DNA: TGTGCCTGGGGGTCGAGCTCAGATACGCAGTATTTT.

The V gene is TRBV28, the J gene TRBJ2-1; TRBD2 is a possible D gene (6 bases). The CDR3 is 14 amino acids. V lost 6 bases to trimming and J lost 5 bases, with 14 bases between them. Per the germline V gene, CDR1 is MDHEN and CDR2 is SYDVKM. The CDR3 reads CASSYPGVNNEQFF. DNA of the CDR3: TGTGCCAGCAGCTATCCGGGAGTTAACAATGAGCAGTTCTTC.

The rearrangement joins TRBV2 to TRBJ2-5; 7 bases are shared with TRBD1. Germline V gene sequence: CDR1 SNHLY, CDR2 FYNNEI. V lost 3 bases and J lost 2; bases outside the gene matches: 3. The CDR3 length is 14 residues. CDR3 protein: CASSDRTGQETQYF. CDR3 nucleotide sequence: TGTGCCAGCAGTGACCGGACAGGTCAAGAGACCCAGTACTTC.

The J gene is TRBJ1-5, the V gene TRBV7-8, with D uncertain. The V end was cut by 3 bases, the J end by 0 bases, with 21 bases between. This CDR3 is built from 19 residues. Looked up from germline, CDR1 is SGHVS and CDR2 is FQNEAQ. The CDR3 protein is CASSLYRKSNSHSNQPQHF. The CDR3 bases are TGTGCCAGCAGCTTGTATAGAAAATCGAACTCCCATAGCAATCAGCCCCAGCATTTT. Supplemented by reference TRBV7-8 and TRBJ1-5, the full variable domain reads GAGVSQSPRYKVAKRGQDVALRCDPISGHVSLFWYQQALGQGPEFLTYFQNEAQLDKSGLPSDRFFAERPEGSVSTLKIQRTQQEDSAVYLCASSLYRKSNSHSNQPQHFGDGTRLSIL.

V gene TRBV9 combines with J gene TRBJ2-1; D remains unclear. CDR3 size: 12 residues. Germline V CDR1 and CDR2: SGDLS, YYNGEE. Trimming cost V 2 bases and J 4 bases, with 4 bases left between them. CDR3 in DNA: TGTGCCAGCAGCGTCTCATACAATGAGCAGTTCTTC. It translates to CASSVSYNEQFF.

This sequence joins TRBV29-1 and TRBJ1-1; tentatively, D is TRBD1 (6 bases). CDR3 length equals 13 residues. Looked up from germline, CDR1 is SQVTM and CDR2 is ANQGSEA. V dropped 2 bases and J dropped 6 bases, with 13 bases sitting between them. The CDR3 DNA is TGCAGCGTTGAATGGGGGGCGCGGGCTGAAGCTTTCTTT. This codes for CSVEWGARAEAFF.

The chain links TRBV6-5 to TRBJ1-1; D uncertain. V was trimmed by 6 bases and J by 4 bases, leaving 9 bases between them. Germline V gives CDR1 MNHEY, CDR2 SVGAGI. The CDR3 spans 12 residues. CDR3 sequence (DNA): TGTGCCAGCAGATCAGTGGGCACTGAAGCTTTCTTT. It translates to CASRSVGTEAFF.

This chain uses TRBV19 with TRBJ2-7, with a weak D call TRBD1 (5 bases). Germline CDR1 and CDR2: LNHDA and SQIVND (reference sequence). This CDR3 is built from 14 residues. Trimming shortened V by 1 base and J by 6 bases, and 13 bases separated the two germline ends. In DNA, the CDR3 is TGTGCCAGTAGTATAGCCAGGGCCCCCGGCGAGCAGTACTTC. It codes for CASSIARAPGEQYF.

This chain joins TRBV5-1 and TRBJ1-3; D is ambiguous. Trimming took 3 bases from V and 0 from J, leaving 7 bases between them. Germline CDR1 and CDR2: SGHRS and YFSETQ. The CDR3 is 14 residues long. CDR3 residues: CASSSQSSGNTIYF. Here the CDR3 DNA reads TGCGCCAGCAGCTCCCAATCCTCTGGAAACACCATATATTTT.

The chain is built from TRBV6-6 and TRBJ1-2; D call uncertain. This CDR3 contains 14 residues. V was clipped by 10 bases and J by 4 bases, with 19 bases between them. Germline loops: CDR1 MNHNY, CDR2 SVGAGI (reference sequence). CDR3 in amino acids: CATSRGAGSYGYTF. The CDR3 region has the DNA TGTGCCACCTCTAGAGGAGCGGGGTCCTATGGCTACACCTTC.

V gene TRBV6-5 combines with J gene TRBJ1-6; no clear D gene. From germline, CDR1 is MNHEY and CDR2 SVGAGI. This CDR3 spans 12 amino acids. V shed 0 bases and J shed 10 bases, with 4 bases lying between them. The CDR3 here is CASSYSGSPLHF. CDR3 DNA sequence: TGTGCCAGCAGTTACTCGGGGTCACCCCTCCACTTT.

On this clone: This CDR3 is missing its conserved last phenylalanine or tryptophan, likely due to a read error. The DNA is omitted, as the CDR3 cannot be located on it reliably, and the CDR3 follows TCRdb's listing. The CDR3 protein is CATSRDRDRARILY. The chain couples TRBV15 to TRBJ1-2; the D call TRBD1 from the table was never checked on the DNA. Ends included, the CDR3 has 14 residues. CDR1 is LNHNV, CDR2 YYDKDF, per germline (reference sequence).

This clone was seen just once. V usage is TRBV11-2 and J usage is TRBJ2-1; D tentatively reads TRBD1 or TRBD2 (6 bases each). This CDR3 spans 16 amino acids. The germline V and J ends were trimmed by 0 bases and 0 bases, with 9 bases remaining between them. From germline, CDR1 is SGHAT and CDR2 FQNNGV. In nucleotides, the CDR3 is TGTGCCAGCAGCTTAGATCGGGGGCCCTCCTACAATGAGCAGTTCTTC. This codes for CASSLDRGPSYNEQFF.

This rearrangement joins TRBV11-2 to TRBJ1-2; 9 positions agree with TRBD1. V was pared by 2 bases and J by 5 bases, with 6 bases of the junction left unmatched. The germline CDR1 and CDR2 sequences are SGHAT and FQNNGV. The CDR3 length is 15 residues. CDR3 nucleotides: TGTGCCAGCAGCTTAAACACAGGGGGCTGGTATGGCTACACCTTC. Protein product: CASSLNTGGWYGYTF.

This clone occurred once. The genes are TRBV6-5 and TRBJ2-5; D remains unclear. V was pared by 3 bases and J by 5 bases, with 10 bases between. There are 13 residues in the CDR3. Germline V CDR1 and CDR2: MNHEY, SVGAGI. CDR3 sequence reads: CASSYNMAETQYF. The CDR3, as DNA: TGTGCCAGCAGTTATAACATGGCCGAGACCCAGTACTTC.

The rearrangement joins TRBV9 to TRBJ1-2; D unresolved. The CDR3 sequence is 15 residues long. With 4 bases removed from V and 1 base from J, the gap between germline ends came to 14 bases. Germline-derived CDR1 and CDR2 are SGDLS and YYNGEE. The DNA for the CDR3 is TGTGCCAGCAGCAGGTTTCCGGAGAGTAACTATGGCTACACCTTC. Translated: CASSRFPESNYGYTF.

This clone was detected only a few times. Other DNA sequences from this sample encode an identical CDR3 as well. The chain links TRBV18 to TRBJ1-6; D unresolved. Germline CDR1 is KGHSH and CDR2 is LQKENI. This CDR3 is built from 13 residues. Trimming removed 6 bases from V and 8 bases from J, with 11 bases in between. CDR3 DNA sequence: TGTGCCAGCTCCCCTCGGACCGATTCACCCCTCCACTTT. Translation: CASSPRTDSPLHF.

This rearrangement joins TRBV7-3 to TRBJ2-1; 10 bases align to TRBD2. The CDR3 contains 15 residues. CDR1 is SGHTA and CDR2 is FQGTGA in the germline V gene. With V trimmed by 2 bases and J by 7 bases, 5 bases remained unmatched. The CDR3 DNA follows: TGTGCCAGCAGCTTATGGGGTAGCGGGAGGAATGAGCAGTTCTTC. It specifies CASSLWGSGRNEQFF. The full variable domain, its missing parts supplied by reference TRBV7-3 and TRBJ2-1, is GAGVSQTPSNKVTEKGKYVELRCDPISGHTALYWYRQSLGQGPEFLIYFQGTGAADDSGLPNDRFFAVRPEGSVSTLKIQRTERGDSAVYLCASSLWGSGRNEQFFGPGTRLTVL.

This clone was observed a single time. The V call is TRBV6-5, the J call TRBJ2-7; possibly TRBD2 for D (6 bases). Germline V gene lookup returns CDR1 MNHEY and CDR2 SVGAGI. This CDR3 region has 14 residues. V lost 6 bases and J 3 bases, leaving 15 bases between the germline ends. In nucleotides, the CDR3 is TGTGCCAGCAGGACCGGGACTTGGGGCTACGAGCAGTACTTC. This codes for CASRTGTWGYEQYF.

V gene TRBV30 combines with J gene TRBJ2-7; 7 nucleotides align to TRBD1. The J segment lost 2 bases and the V segment lost 2 bases, leaving 9 bases of the junction unmatched. This CDR3 is 15 amino acids long. Germline CDR1 reads GTSNPN; CDR2 reads SVGIG (reference sequence). This chain's CDR3 is CAWSRPGTATYEQYF. The CDR3 nucleotides are TGTGCCTGGAGTCGTCCCGGGACAGCCACCTACGAGCAGTACTTC. Using reference TRBV30 and TRBJ2-7 for the parts outside the CDR3, the full variable domain is SQTIHQWPATLVQPVGSPLSLECTVEGTSNPNLYWYRQAAGRGLQLLFYSVGIGQISSEVPQNLSASRPQDRQFILSSKKLLLSDSGFYLCAWSRPGTATYEQYFGPGTRLTVT.

The CDR3 DNA reads as TGTGCCAGCAGCTTAGCGCGGCGGGACCCCTACAATGAGCAGTTCTTC. Protein product: CASSLARRDPYNEQFF. This chain uses TRBV7-2 with TRBJ2-1; tentatively, D is TRBD2 (6 bases). Germline V gives CDR1 SGHTA, CDR2 FQGNSA. The CDR3 has 16 amino acids. The V end lost 0 bases, the J end lost 2 bases, and 11 bases lay between the germline ends. Based on the CDR3 plus reference TRBV7-2 and TRBJ2-1, the full variable domain is GAGVSQSPSNKVTEKGKDVELRCDPISGHTALYWYRQSLGQGLEFLIYFQGNSAPDKSGLPSDRFSAERTGGSVSTLTIQRTQQEDSAVYLCASSLARRDPYNEQFFGPGTRLTVL.

The CDR3 protein is CASSLRGTGLYNSPLHF. In DNA, the CDR3 is TGTGCCAGCAGTTTGAGGGGGACAGGGCTCTATAATTCACCCCTCCACTTT. The gene calls are TRBV27 and TRBJ1-6, with 9 bases that match TRBD1. Germline values: CDR1 MNHEY, CDR2 SMNVEV (reference sequence). CDR3 length: 17 residues. V lost 3 bases, J lost 3 bases, and 6 bases stayed unmatched.

This sequence joins TRBV6-5 and TRBJ2-2; possibly TRBD1 for D (7 bases). Germline V gives CDR1 MNHEY, CDR2 SVGAGI. The CDR3 runs 14 residues. With 8 bases removed from V and 0 bases from J, the gap between germline ends came to 10 bases. The CDR3 region is CASAGQSNTGELFF. The CDR3 region has the DNA TGTGCCAGCGCGGGACAGTCGAACACCGGGGAGCTGTTTTTT.

The chain has TRBV18 and TRBJ1-2; TRBD1 is a possible D gene (6 bases). The CDR3 loop spans 14 amino acids. Germline V gives CDR1 KGHSH, CDR2 LQKENI. Trimming left V 7 bases short and J 0 bases short, with 12 bases between. The CDR3, as DNA: TGTGCCAGCTTTCCGGACAGCTCTAACTATGGCTACACCTTC. As protein: CASFPDSSNYGYTF.

The rearrangement uses TRBV5-5 and TRBJ1-1; possible D gene TRBD1, 5 bases. The germline CDR1 and CDR2 sequences are SGHKS and YYEKEE (reference sequence). The CDR3 contains 14 residues. V lost 7 bases and J 10 bases, leaving 23 bases between the germline ends. Written as DNA, the CDR3 is TGTGCCAGCCAAGTGGGTGCAGGGACGGTGGGAGCTTTCTTT. This encodes CASQVGAGTVGAFF. Based on the CDR3 plus reference TRBV5-5 and TRBJ1-1, the full variable domain is DAGVTQSPTHLIKTRGQQVTLRCSPISGHKSVSWYQQVLGQGPQFIFQYYEKEERGRGNFPDRFSARQFPNYSSELNVNALLLGDSALYLCASQVGAGTVGAFFGQGTRLTVV.

The chain links TRBV30 to TRBJ1-1, with 7 bases matching TRBD1. CDR3 length: 13 amino acids. Germline V CDR1 and CDR2: GTSNPN, SVGIG (reference sequence). With V trimmed by 2 bases and J by 5 bases, 5 bases remained unmatched. The CDR3 sequence is CAWSLTGNTEAFF. The DNA of the CDR3 is TGTGCCTGGAGTCTGACAGGGAATACTGAAGCTTTCTTT.